These 12 T cell receptor beta chains originate from one sample sequenced in a study of Ad26.COV2.S vaccination and SARS-CoV-2 variants. Libraries were prepared by immunoSEQ multiplex PCR; TCRdb keeps only in-frame clonotypes and omits some of them. Here the sample spans tens of thousands of clones, roughly 80% being singletons. The material sequenced was peripheral blood, taken after recovery from COVID-19. The receptors derive from a human donor who had recovered from COVID-19.

This chain connects TRBV19 to TRBJ2-3; D might be TRBD1 or TRBD2, each matching 6 bases. CDR1 is LNHDA, CDR2 SQIVND, per germline (reference sequence). The CDR3 runs 14 residues. Trimming cost V 4 bases and J 3 bases, with 11 bases left between them. The CDR3: CASSKGGSTDTQYF. CDR3 nucleotides: TGTGCCAGTAGTAAGGGGGGATCTACAGATACGCAGTATTTT.

The rearrangement links TRBV2 to TRBJ2-1; 14 positions agree with TRBD2. This CDR3 contains 18 residues. Germline CDR1 SNHLY, CDR2 FYNNEI. V was clipped by 6 bases and J by 8 bases; unmatched bases: 15. The CDR3 spells CASSFKGTSGRIGYEQFF. Here the CDR3 DNA reads TGTGCCAGCAGCTTTAAGGGGACTAGCGGGAGAATCGGTTATGAGCAGTTCTTC.

This sequence joins TRBV18 and TRBJ1-5; D perhaps matches TRBD1 (6 bases). Deletions cut 4 bases from V and 3 bases from J, with 16 bases between. The CDR3 is 16 amino acids. CDR1 is KGHSH and CDR2 is LQKENI in the germline V gene. CDR3 protein: CASSRNQGPVNQPQHF. The DNA for the CDR3 is TGTGCCAGCTCACGCAATCAGGGGCCCGTCAATCAGCCCCAGCATTTT.

Of note for this clone: The junction differs from germline at one of its ends, possibly a read error. J is TRBJ1-2 and V is TRBV11-2, with D tentatively TRBD1 (5 bases). CDR1 and CDR2 from the germline V gene are SGHAT and FQNNGV. CDR3 length: 12 residues. CDR3 loop: CASSPTVARFSF. The CDR3 nucleotides read TGTGCCAGCAGCCCGACAGTTGCTCGTTTCTCCTTC.

This chain joins TRBV5-5 and TRBJ1-1, with 7 bases that match TRBD1. CDR1 is SGHKS, CDR2 YYEKEE, per germline (reference sequence). The CDR3 sequence is 14 residues long. J was trimmed by 6 bases and V by 2 bases; bases with no gene match: 7. The CDR3 region has the DNA TGTGCCAGCAGCTTCATCGGACAGGTACCTGAAGCTTTCTTT. This codes for CASSFIGQVPEAFF.

This clone is a singleton in its sample. The gene calls are TRBV3-1 (or the pseudogene TRBV3-2) and TRBJ1-4; 7 positions agree with TRBD1. This CDR3 comprises 14 residues. Germline CDR1 reads LGHDT; CDR2 reads YNNKEL (reference sequence). After removal of 4 bases from V and 8 bases from J, the junction contained 7 bases not matched to a gene. This CDR3 reads CASSRRQDREKLFF. The CDR3 DNA sequence: TGTGCCAGCAGCCGCCGGCAGGACAGGGAAAAACTGTTTTTT.

The V gene is TRBV7-2, the J gene TRBJ1-6; the match to TRBD1 covers 8 bases. V was clipped by 1 base and J by 3 bases; unmatched bases: 8. This CDR3 has 18 amino acids. CDR1 SGHTA and CDR2 FQGNSA come from the germline V gene. Here the CDR3 DNA reads TGTGCCAGCAGCTTAGACTCCGGACAGGGATACTATAATTCACCCCTCCACTTT. It is translated as CASSLDSGQGYYNSPLHF.

The CDR3 bases are TGTGCCAGCAGCTTAATACCGCGGGAAACGAGCAATGAGCAGTTCTTC. Its translation is CASSLIPRETSNEQFF. This chain connects TRBV7-3 to TRBJ2-1; perhaps TRBD2 as D (6 bases). CDR1 and CDR2 from the germline V gene are SGHTA and FQGTGA. V was clipped by 1 base and J by 6 bases, with 16 bases between them. CDR3 length: 16 amino acids.

This sequence joins TRBV5-1 and TRBJ1-1; a possible D gene is TRBD1 (5 bases). Germline V lookup: CDR1 SGHRS, CDR2 YFSETQ. V was shortened by 4 bases and J by 1 base, with 14 bases between the two germline ends. The CDR3 extends over 15 amino acids. CDR3 amino acids: CASSPGGTSNTEAFF. CDR3 nucleotide sequence: TGCGCCAGCAGCCCTGGCGGGACCTCGAACACTGAAGCTTTCTTT.

This clone has only a few counts. The chain's CDR3 is CASTPWTGHTEAFF. The CDR3 bases are TGTGCCAGTACCCCCTGGACAGGGCACACTGAAGCTTTCTTT. The chain employs TRBV19 and TRBJ1-1; 8 bases match TRBD1. This CDR3 region has 14 residues. Germline V gene data show CDR1 as LNHDA and CDR2 as SQIVND (reference sequence). Losses at the gene ends were 7 bases for V and 3 bases for J; bases not matched to a gene: 7. Full variable domain (rest looked up from reference TRBV19 and TRBJ1-1): DGGITQSPKYLFRKEGQNVTLSCEQNLNHDAMYWYRQDPGQGLRLIYYSQIVNDFQKGDIAEGYSVSREKKESFPLTVTSAQKNPTAFYLCASTPWTGHTEAFFGQGTRLTVV.

The V gene is TRBV3-1 (or the pseudogene TRBV3-2), the J gene TRBJ2-3; 15 bases match TRBD2. This CDR3 has 22 residues. V lost 4 bases to trimming and J lost 0 bases; unmatched junction nucleotides: 17. Germline CDR1 is LGHDT and CDR2 is YNNKEL (reference sequence). CDR3 sequence: CASSRKALVGLAGGPSTDTQYF. The CDR3 bases are TGTGCCAGCAGCCGCAAAGCCCTGGTGGGACTAGCGGGGGGACCCAGCACAGATACGCAGTATTTT.

CDR3 sequence: CASSPINRGGEKLFF. The CDR3 nucleotides are TGTGCCAGCTCACCAATAAACAGGGGAGGTGAAAAACTGTTTTTT. V usage is TRBV18 and J usage is TRBJ1-4, with TRBD1 matching over 7 bases. Trimming at V came to 2 bases and at J to 7 bases, leaving 7 bases not matched to a gene. Germline values: CDR1 KGHSH, CDR2 LQKENI. There are 15 residues in the CDR3.